One TCR beta chain is described in this entry. These data belong to a study of blood T cell repertoires in COVID-19. Background on the study: Italy, Spain and the United States were the sources of the convalescent and acute COVID-19 samples. PBMCs, B-cell-depleted T cells, or T cells provided the cDNA or gDNA that made up the material.

Trimming cost V 0 bases and J 7 bases; bases outside gene matches: 8. This CDR3 has 15 residues. Germline CDR1 SGHRS, CDR2 YFSETQ. Clones were read by immunoSEQ multiplex PCR, and TCRdb kept only the in-frame ones, dropping some. This sample has under 250,000 clones, with around 81% found just once. The sample consisted of PBMCs or T cells enriched from blood (not recorded which). This TCR was recovered from a woman aged 45-59 years with acute COVID-19. The chain combines TRBV5-1 with TRBJ2-5; the match to TRBD2 covers 8 bases. CDR3 amino acids: CASSLALAGGGTQYF. CDR3 in DNA: TGCGCCAGCAGCTTGGCGCTAGCGGGCGGGGGGACCCAGTACTTC.